This T cell receptor beta chain was documented in a study of T cells in Graves' hyperthyroidism and ophthalmopathy. Study as a whole: Peripheral blood samples were taken at initial diagnosis, prior to any treatment.

Findings and caveats of the study: Clonotypes that were expanded in thyroid above 0.001 mostly appeared in blood too. Classification by a 13 V-J model distinguished ophthalmopathy from stable hyperthyroidism.

This clonotype was seen ten or more times. No antigen is known for it. Regions amplified from RNA transcripts were the TCR beta CDR3 regions. When the TCR CDR3 underwent first-round RT-PCR, the HTBI primer set was used. TCRdb used MiXCR to reprocess the multiplex PCR reads, holding one entry per CDR3 protein. This sample has fewer than 750,000 distinct CDR3 sequences, with more than 12% found just once. Patients affected by ophthalmopathy presented a Clinical Activity Score of at least 3, a NOSPECS grade of at least 4, and disease duration below 3 months. This TCR was sampled from a woman in her forties or fifties with Graves' ophthalmopathy. Sequencing was performed on blood.

CDR3 in amino acids: CASTLPGTVNQPQHF. The CDR3 nucleotides are TGTGCCAGCACCCTACCCGGGACAGTTAATCAGCCCCAGCATTTT. This rearrangement joins TRBV12-3 or TRBV12-4 to TRBJ1-5; 7 bases are shared with TRBD1. The CDR3 contains 15 residues. The V gene end was trimmed by 7 bases and the J gene end by 4 bases; junction bases not matched to a gene: 10.